What follows are 24 T cell receptor beta chains derived from one specimen sequenced in a study of patients and donors after allogeneic stem cell transplantation. TCRdb redid the calling of the RT-PCR reads with MiXCR, one entry per CDR3 protein. The table lists 70,000 or so distinct CDR3 sequences, about 25% of them singletons. Material for sequencing was blood, either unsorted or a sorted T cell fraction (not recorded which). These receptors all stem from a human donor who was either an allogeneic HSCT recipient or a stem cell or donor lymphocyte infusion donor (not recorded which). It is not recorded whose cells these are; they may come from a transplant donor.

This chain links TRBV7-9 with TRBJ1-3; 9 nucleotides align to TRBD1. Germline values: CDR1 SEHNR, CDR2 FQNEAQ (reference sequence). The V gene end was trimmed by 1 base and the J gene end by 2 bases; junction bases not matched to a gene: 6. The CDR3 is 17 residues long. CDR3 loop: CASSLGFGQGTGNTIYF. The DNA of the CDR3 is TGTGCCAGCAGCTTAGGGTTCGGACAGGGGACTGGAAACACCATATATTTT. The variable domain in full, completed from reference TRBV7-9 and TRBJ1-3, reads DTGVSQNPRHKITKRGQNVTFRCDPISEHNRLYWYRQTLGQGPEFLTYFQNEAQLEKSRLLSDRFSAERPKGSFSTLEIQRTEQGDSAMYLCASSLGFGQGTGNTIYFGEGSWLTVV.

This clonotype was seen only once. The chain carries TRBV7-8 and TRBJ1-5, with TRBD1 identical over 7 bases. Trimming removed 1 base from V and 4 bases from J; junction bases left unmatched: 10. Germline V gene sequence: CDR1 SGHVS, CDR2 FQNEAQ. The CDR3 runs 17 residues. CDR3 amino acids: CASSLGLFGQVNQPQHF. The CDR3 DNA sequence: TGTGCCAGCAGCTTAGGTTTGTTTGGACAGGTAAATCAGCCCCAGCATTTT.

The sample holds a few counts of this clonotype. The gene calls are TRBV28 and TRBJ2-2; no clear D gene. CDR3 size: 15 residues. The V gene lost 2 bases and the J gene lost 7 bases, with 14 bases spanning the gap. CDR1 and CDR2 from the germline V gene are MDHEN and SYDVKM. CDR3 region: CASSLNRALDGELFF. The CDR3 DNA follows: TGTGCCAGCAGTTTAAACCGAGCCCTCGACGGGGAGCTGTTTTTT. The full variable domain, in which reference TRBV28 and TRBJ2-2 provide the parts outside the CDR3, is DVKVTQSSRYLVKRTGEKVFLECVQDMDHENMFWYRQDPGLGLRLIYFSYDVKMKEKGDIPEGYSVSREKKERFSLILESASTNQTSMYLCASSLNRALDGELFFGEGSRLTVL.

The rearrangement joins TRBV7-9 to TRBJ2-7, with unresolved D. The germline V and J ends were trimmed by 1 base and 5 bases, with 6 bases remaining between them. Germline assignment: CDR1 SEHNR and CDR2 FQNEAQ (reference sequence). This CDR3 has 12 amino acids. The CDR3, as DNA: TGTGCCAGCAGCTTAGAGACGGACGAGCAGTACTTC. Its translation is CASSLETDEQYF.

The chain couples TRBV4-3 to TRBJ1-1; D gene uncertain. V shed 0 bases and J shed 0 bases, with 11 bases lying between them. Germline V gives CDR1 LGHNA, CDR2 YSLEER. The CDR3 covers 16 residues. CDR3 coding DNA: TGCGCCAGCAGCCAAGATGGTACAACAATGAACACTGAAGCTTTCTTT. It yields the protein CASSQDGTTMNTEAFF.

The chain is built from TRBV2 and TRBJ1-2; D remains unclear. V was shortened by 6 bases and J by 6 bases, with 20 bases between the two germline ends. The CDR3 spans 15 residues. From germline, CDR1 is SNHLY and CDR2 FYNNEI. The CDR3 nucleotides are TGTGCCAGCAGCTTAACAAGGGCCGGAGGAAATGGCTACACCTTC. Translated, it gives CASSLTRAGGNGYTF.

V is TRBV20-1 and J is TRBJ2-1, with 11 positions matching TRBD2. CDR1 DFQATT and CDR2 SNEGSKA come from the germline V gene (reference sequence). Trimming at V came to 1 base and at J to 10 bases, leaving 6 bases not matched to a gene. The CDR3 spans 14 residues. The CDR3 sequence: CSARGGLADREQFF. The CDR3 DNA is TGCAGTGCTAGAGGGGGACTAGCGGACAGGGAGCAGTTCTTC.

J is TRBJ1-2 and V is TRBV20-1; D gene uncertain. Deletions cut 0 bases from V and 8 bases from J, with 7 bases between. The CDR3 is made up of 11 amino acids. Germline CDR1 reads DFQATT; CDR2 reads SNEGSKA (reference sequence). The CDR3 region is CSARDWRGYTF. In nucleotides, the CDR3 is TGCAGTGCTAGAGATTGGCGAGGCTACACCTTC.

The sample holds a few counts of this clonotype. The rearrangement joins TRBV27 to TRBJ2-3; the D call may be TRBD1 or TRBD2 (5 bases each). V lost 6 bases, J lost 2 bases, and 15 bases lay in between. The CDR3 sequence is 15 residues long. Germline values: CDR1 MNHEY, CDR2 SMNVEV (reference sequence). This CDR3 reads CASRWGRMDTDTQYF. CDR3 sequence (DNA): TGTGCCAGCAGGTGGGGACGGATGGACACAGATACGCAGTATTTT.

CDR3 bases: TGTGCCAGCAGTTTAGGAGGGCAGGGGAATTCACCCCTCCACTTT. Translation gives CASSLGGQGNSPLHF. This rearrangement joins TRBV12-3 or TRBV12-4 to TRBJ1-6, with D possibly TRBD1 on 6 matching bases. This CDR3 region has 15 residues. With 1 base removed from V and 7 bases from J, the gap between germline ends came to 11 bases.

The rearrangement links TRBV5-5 to TRBJ2-7, with 8 bases fitting TRBD1. Germline V lookup: CDR1 SGHKS, CDR2 YYEKEE (reference sequence). The CDR3 loop spans 14 amino acids. Trimming cost V 0 bases and J 4 bases; bases outside gene matches: 3. The chain's CDR3 is CASSLDRGKYEQYF. The CDR3 DNA follows: TGTGCCAGCAGCTTGGACAGGGGGAAATACGAGCAGTACTTC.

The sample holds a few counts of this clonotype. This sequence joins TRBV29-1 and TRBJ2-1; D is perhaps TRBD2 (5 bases). Trimming shortened V by 1 base and J by 0 bases, and 16 bases separated the two germline ends. The CDR3 has 17 residues. The germline gives CDR1 SQVTM, CDR2 ANQGSEA. The DNA of the CDR3 is TGCAGCGTTGAAGGCGCACCTCTAGCTACCTCCTACAATGAGCAGTTCTTC. Its translation: CSVEGAPLATSYNEQFF.

This clonotype was seen at least ten times. The chain carries TRBV30 and TRBJ1-5, with 8 bases fitting TRBD1. The CDR3 is made up of 15 amino acids. The V gene's germline CDR1 is GTSNPN and CDR2 SVGIG (reference sequence). The trim removed 1 base at V and 6 bases at J, leaving 8 bases unmatched. The CDR3 nucleotides read TGTGCCTGGAGTGGGTCAACTCAGGGGGCTCAGCCCCAGCATTTT. Its translation: CAWSGSTQGAQPQHF.

The chain carries TRBV6-5 and TRBJ1-1; the match to TRBD1 covers 8 bases. The CDR3 totals 12 residues. The germline CDR1 and CDR2 sequences are MNHEY and SVGAGI. J was trimmed by 7 bases and V by 6 bases; bases with no gene match: 4. CDR3 DNA: TGTGCCAGCAGACCCACAGGGGGTGAAGCTTTCTTT. Protein sequence: CASRPTGGEAFF.

This chain joins TRBV7-3 and TRBJ2-1; D might be TRBD1 (5 bases). Per germline, CDR1 SGHTA and CDR2 FQGTGA. V gave up 6 bases and J gave up 3 bases, with 9 bases separating them. CDR3 length: 13 residues. The DNA of the CDR3 is TGTGCCAGCAGTACAGGAGTCTACAATGAGCAGTTCTTC. Its protein is CASSTGVYNEQFF. The complete variable domain, with remaining parts taken from reference TRBV7-3 and TRBJ2-1, reads GAGVSQTPSNKVTEKGKYVELRCDPISGHTALYWYRQSLGQGPEFLIYFQGTGAADDSGLPNDRFFAVRPEGSVSTLKIQRTERGDSAVYLCASSTGVYNEQFFGPGTRLTVL.

This clonotype was counted between two and nine times. The rearrangement links TRBV19 to TRBJ2-7; 7 bases match TRBD2. With V trimmed by 2 bases and J by 2 bases, 3 bases remained unmatched. The germline V gene has CDR1 LNHDA and CDR2 SQIVND (reference sequence). The CDR3 is 14 amino acids. This CDR3 reads CASSIYSGPYEQYF. DNA for the CDR3: TGTGCCAGTAGTATATATAGCGGGCCCTACGAGCAGTACTTC.

This clonotype has only a few counts. V and J are TRBV20-1 and TRBJ2-3; TRBD2 agrees at 8 bases. The germline V gene has CDR1 DFQATT and CDR2 SNEGSKA (reference sequence). V was clipped by 6 bases and J by 0 bases; unmatched bases: 5. The CDR3 runs to 14 residues. The CDR3 DNA reads TGCAGTGCCGCACTAGCGGTGAGCACAGATACGCAGTATTTT. This encodes CSAALAVSTDTQYF.

The chain employs TRBV7-8 and TRBJ2-3; 7 bases map to TRBD1. The CDR3 contains 18 residues. The J segment lost 5 bases and the V segment lost 3 bases, leaving 17 bases of the junction unmatched. The V gene's germline CDR1 is SGHVS and CDR2 FQNEAQ. The CDR3 nucleotides are TGTGCCAGCAGCTTTGGTCGGGACAGCAGCGTAATCGGAGATACGCAGTATTTT. Encoded protein: CASSFGRDSSVIGDTQYF.

This clonotype has only a few counts. The V and J genes are TRBV6-1 and TRBJ1-3; D ambiguous. Per the germline V gene, CDR1 is MNHNS and CDR2 is SASEGT. CDR3 length equals 15 residues. Deletions cut 5 bases from V and 0 bases from J, with 11 bases between. The CDR3 sequence is CASSRQVASGNTIYF. The CDR3 bases are TGTGCCAGCAGTAGGCAGGTAGCCTCTGGAAACACCATATATTTT.

This clonotype has more than one count but fewer than ten. The chain carries TRBV25-1 and TRBJ1-1; D is uncertain. Germline assignment: CDR1 MGHDK and CDR2 SYGVNS. V was shortened by 1 base and J by 1 base, with 4 bases between the two germline ends. The CDR3 contains 13 residues. The CDR3 spells CASSEWGNTEAFF. CDR3 DNA sequence: TGTGCCAGCAGTGAATGGGGGAACACTGAAGCTTTCTTT.

The chain has TRBV5-1 and TRBJ2-3; perhaps TRBD2 as D (5 bases). V lost 1 base and J 2 bases, leaving 14 bases between the germline ends. CDR1 and CDR2 from the germline V gene are SGHRS and YFSETQ. The CDR3 consists of 16 residues. The CDR3 bases are TGCGCCAGCAGCTTGCGCGCGGGTCCGTCCACAGATACGCAGTATTTT. As protein: CASSLRAGPSTDTQYF.

This clonotype has more than one count but fewer than ten. The CDR3 protein is CSVSDIGNRNTEAFF. CDR3 in DNA: TGCAGCGTTTCGGACATAGGCAACAGGAACACTGAAGCTTTCTTT. V is TRBV29-1 and J is TRBJ1-1; D possibly corresponds to TRBD1 (5 bases). CDR1 is SQVTM and CDR2 is ANQGSEA in the germline V gene. The V end lost 5 bases, the J end lost 1 base, and 17 bases lay between the germline ends. The CDR3 spans 15 residues.

In its sample, this clonotype was seen a few times. The chain joins TRBV12-3 or TRBV12-4 to TRBJ1-5; possibly TRBD1 for D (5 bases). The CDR3 runs to 16 residues. V was pared by 5 bases and J by 5 bases, with 19 bases between. CDR3 protein: CASSNGRGSLHQPQHF. DNA of the CDR3: TGTGCCAGCAGTAACGGGCGGGGGTCCCTCCATCAGCCCCAGCATTTT.

The rearrangement joins TRBV5-1 to TRBJ1-2, with a possible D match to TRBD1 (6 bases). Looked up from germline, CDR1 is SGHRS and CDR2 is YFSETQ. V was pared by 0 bases and J by 4 bases, with 16 bases between. The CDR3 runs 16 residues. This CDR3 is CASSLAWAGVSYGYTF. In nucleotides, the CDR3 is TGCGCCAGCAGCTTGGCCTGGGCAGGGGTTAGCTATGGCTACACCTTC.